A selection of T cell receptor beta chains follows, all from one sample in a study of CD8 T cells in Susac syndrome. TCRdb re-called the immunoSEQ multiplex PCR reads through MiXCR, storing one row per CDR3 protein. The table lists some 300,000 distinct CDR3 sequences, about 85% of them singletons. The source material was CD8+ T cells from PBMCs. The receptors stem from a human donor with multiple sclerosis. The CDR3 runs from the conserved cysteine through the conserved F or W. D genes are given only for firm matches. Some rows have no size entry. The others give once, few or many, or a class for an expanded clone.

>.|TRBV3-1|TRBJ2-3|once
CASSQDGAPGPTDTQYF
TGTGCCAGCAGCCAAGACGGAGCGCCAGGGCCCACAGATACGCAGTATTTT
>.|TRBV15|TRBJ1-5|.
CATSRGRGPNQPQHF
TGTGCCACCAGCAGGGGCCGCGGGCCTAATCAGCCCCAGCATTTT
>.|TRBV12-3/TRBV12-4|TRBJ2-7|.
CASSLVVRAHEQYF
TGTGCCAGCAGTTTAGTGGTCAGGGCCCACGAGCAGTACTTC
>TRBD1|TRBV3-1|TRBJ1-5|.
CASSQERGHQPQHF
TGTGCCAGCAGCCAAGAGAGGGGGCATCAGCCCCAGCATTTT
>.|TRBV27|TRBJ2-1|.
CASTPLWPYNEQFF
TGTGCCAGCACCCCGTTATGGCCCTACAATGAGCAGTTCTTC
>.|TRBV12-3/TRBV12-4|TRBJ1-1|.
CASTPGGRTEAFF
TGTGCCAGCACCCCCGGGGGCAGGACTGAAGCTTTCTTT
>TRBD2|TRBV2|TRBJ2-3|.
CASLAGGPGADTQYF
TGTGCCAGCTTAGCGGGAGGGCCTGGGGCAGATACGCAGTATTTT
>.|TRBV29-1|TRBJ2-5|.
CSVEGGPGTQYF
TGCAGCGTTGAAGGGGGGCCGGGGACCCAGTACTTC
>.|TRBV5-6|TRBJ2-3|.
CASSFKDRPDTQYF
TGTGCCAGCAGCTTCAAGGACAGACCAGATACGCAGTATTTT
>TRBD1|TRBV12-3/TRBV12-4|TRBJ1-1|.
CARTTKGAGRYTEAFF
TGTGCCAGGACAACTAAGGGGGCTGGTAGGTACACTGAAGCTTTCTTT
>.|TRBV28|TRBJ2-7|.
CASARAGQYEQYF
TGTGCCAGCGCGAGGGCGGGGCAGTACGAGCAGTACTTC
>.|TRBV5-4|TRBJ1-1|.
CASSLSRGVGTEAFF
TGTGCCAGCAGCCTATCCAGGGGAGTGGGGACTGAAGCTTTCTTT
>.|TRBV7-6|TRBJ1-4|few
CASSPGPLATNEKLFF
TGTGCCAGCTCTCCGGGACCGCTAGCAACTAATGAAAAACTGTTTTTT
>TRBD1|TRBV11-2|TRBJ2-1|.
CASSTRDRGFAGEQFF
TGTGCCAGCAGCACACGGGACAGGGGATTCGCCGGTGAGCAGTTCTTC
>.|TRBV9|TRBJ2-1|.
CASSVSRTEQFF
TGTGCCAGCAGCGTAAGTCGTACTGAGCAGTTCTTC
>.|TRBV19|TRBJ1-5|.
CATAWGGVGNQPQHF
TGTGCCACCGCCTGGGGAGGGGTCGGCAATCAGCCCCAGCATTTT
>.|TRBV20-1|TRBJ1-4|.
CSARDRKGEKLFF
TGCAGTGCTAGAGATCGAAAGGGGGAAAAACTGTTTTTT
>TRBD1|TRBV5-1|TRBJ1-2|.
CASSSTGGPNYGYTF
TGCGCCAGCAGCTCGACAGGGGGTCCTAACTATGGCTACACCTTC
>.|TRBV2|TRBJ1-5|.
CASSVVVNQPQHF
TGTGCCAGCAGTGTAGTGGTAAATCAGCCCCAGCATTTT
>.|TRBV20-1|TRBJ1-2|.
CSAKVPGPLNYGYTF
TGCAGTGCTAAAGTACCGGGACCGCTGAACTATGGCTACACCTTC
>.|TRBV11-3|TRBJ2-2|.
CASSIPNTGELFF
TGTGCCAGCAGCATACCGAACACCGGGGAGCTGTTTTTT
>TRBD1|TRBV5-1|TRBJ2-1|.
CASSLGGRTGGNREQFF
TGCGCCAGCAGCTTGGGAGGAAGGACAGGGGGGAACCGTGAGCAGTTCTTC
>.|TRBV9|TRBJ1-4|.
CASSPGPPEYEKLFF
TGTGCCAGCAGCCCGGGACCTCCGGAATATGAAAAACTGTTTTTT
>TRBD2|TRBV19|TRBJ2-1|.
CASSALAGVYNEQFF
TGTGCCAGTAGTGCACTAGCGGGAGTTTACAATGAGCAGTTCTTC
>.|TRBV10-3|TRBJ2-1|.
CAISARTEGNEQFF
TGTGCCATCAGTGCAAGGACAGAGGGTAATGAGCAGTTCTTC
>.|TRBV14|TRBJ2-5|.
CASSQDWPVSSETQYF
TGTGCCAGCAGCCAAGATTGGCCGGTCAGTTCGGAGACCCAGTACTTC
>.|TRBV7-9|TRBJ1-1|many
CASSLGTEAFF
TGTGCCAGCAGCTTAGGGACTGAAGCTTTCTTT
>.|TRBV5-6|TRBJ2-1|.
CASSLGGRRYEQFF
TGTGCCAGCAGCTTGGGAGGGAGAAGGTATGAGCAGTTCTTC
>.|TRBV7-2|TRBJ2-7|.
CASSLSWGVYEQYF
TGTGCCAGCAGCTTATCGTGGGGGGTATACGAGCAGTACTTC
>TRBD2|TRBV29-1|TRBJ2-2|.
CSALGGYTGELFF
TGCAGCGCCCTGGGGGGGTACACCGGGGAGCTGTTTTTT
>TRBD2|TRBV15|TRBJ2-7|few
CATSRGALAGAYEQYF
TGTGCCACCAGCAGGGGTGCTCTAGCGGGAGCCTACGAGCAGTACTTC
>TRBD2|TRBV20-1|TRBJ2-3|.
CSAPKRAGAEDTQYF
TGCAGTGCTCCGAAGAGGGCGGGAGCTGAAGATACGCAGTATTTT